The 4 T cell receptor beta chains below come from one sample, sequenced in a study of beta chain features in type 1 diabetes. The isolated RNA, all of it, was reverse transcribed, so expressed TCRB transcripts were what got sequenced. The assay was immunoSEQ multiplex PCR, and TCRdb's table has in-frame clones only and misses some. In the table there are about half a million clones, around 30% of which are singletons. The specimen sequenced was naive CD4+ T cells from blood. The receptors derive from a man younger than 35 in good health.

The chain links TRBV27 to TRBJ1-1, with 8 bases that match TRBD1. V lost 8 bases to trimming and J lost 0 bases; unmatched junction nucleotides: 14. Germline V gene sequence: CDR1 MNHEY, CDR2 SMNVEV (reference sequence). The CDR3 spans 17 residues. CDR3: CASLREWTGRVNTEAFF. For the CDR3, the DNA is TGTGCCAGCCTACGGGAATGGACAGGGCGGGTGAACACTGAAGCTTTCTTT.

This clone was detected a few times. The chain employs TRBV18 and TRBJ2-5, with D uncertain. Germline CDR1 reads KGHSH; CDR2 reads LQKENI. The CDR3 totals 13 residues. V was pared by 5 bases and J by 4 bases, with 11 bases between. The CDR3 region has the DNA TGTGCCAGCTCATCCCTCCTTCTAGAGACCCAGTACTTC. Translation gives CASSSLLLETQYF.

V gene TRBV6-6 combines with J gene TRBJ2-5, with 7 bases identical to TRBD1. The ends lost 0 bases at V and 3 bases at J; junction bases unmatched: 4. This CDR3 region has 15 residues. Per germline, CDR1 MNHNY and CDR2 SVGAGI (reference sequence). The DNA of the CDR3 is TGTGCCAGCAGTTACTCCGGCAGGGGGAAAGAGACCCAGTACTTC. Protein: CASSYSGRGKETQYF.

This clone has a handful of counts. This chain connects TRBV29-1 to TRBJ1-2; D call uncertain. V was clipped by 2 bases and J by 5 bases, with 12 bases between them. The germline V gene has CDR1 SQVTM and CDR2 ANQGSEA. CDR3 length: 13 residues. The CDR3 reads CSVESDALYGYTF. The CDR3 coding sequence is TGCAGCGTTGAATCTGACGCCTTGTATGGCTACACCTTC.